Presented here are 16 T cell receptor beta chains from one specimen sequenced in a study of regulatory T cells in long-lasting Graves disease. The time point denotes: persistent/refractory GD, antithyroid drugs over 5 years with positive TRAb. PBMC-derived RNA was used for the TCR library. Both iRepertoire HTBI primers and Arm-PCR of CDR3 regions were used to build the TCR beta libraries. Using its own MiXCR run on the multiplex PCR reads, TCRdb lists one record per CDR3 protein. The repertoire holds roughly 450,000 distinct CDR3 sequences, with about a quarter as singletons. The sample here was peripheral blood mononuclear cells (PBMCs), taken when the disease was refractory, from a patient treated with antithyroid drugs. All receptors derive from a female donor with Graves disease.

The CDR3 loop reads CASSALAGRQEQYF. The CDR3 DNA reads TGTGCCAGCAGCGCATTAGCGGGACGTCAGGAGCAGTACTTC. The chain recombines TRBV9 with TRBJ2-7, with 8 bases identical to TRBD2. The CDR3 is 14 residues long. Per the germline V gene, CDR1 is SGDLS and CDR2 is YYNGEE. V trimming: 3 bases; J trimming: 7 bases; junction bases outside the gene matches: 9.

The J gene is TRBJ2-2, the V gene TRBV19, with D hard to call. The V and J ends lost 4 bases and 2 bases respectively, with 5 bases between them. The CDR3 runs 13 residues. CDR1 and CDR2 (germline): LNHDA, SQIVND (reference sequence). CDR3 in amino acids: CASSNGNTGELFF. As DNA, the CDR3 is TGTGCCAGTAGTAACGGAAACACCGGGGAGCTGTTTTTT.

The CDR3 nucleotides are TGTGCCAGCAGGTCTACAGGGTCATCCGAGCAGTACTTC. Amino acid sequence: CASRSTGSSEQYF. This chain joins TRBV6-2 or TRBV6-3 and TRBJ2-7; perhaps TRBD1 as D (6 bases). This CDR3 is built from 13 residues. The germline V gene encodes CDR1 MNHEY and CDR2 SVGEGT. Trimming left V 6 bases short and J 6 bases short, with 15 bases between.

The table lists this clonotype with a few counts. CDR3 sequence (DNA): TGTGCCAGCATCGAGGGGATGAAGGCGAGAGAGACCCAGTACTTC. Protein sequence: CASIEGMKARETQYF. The gene calls are TRBV6-2 or TRBV6-3 and TRBJ2-5; the D gene could be TRBD1 or TRBD2 (5 bases each). From germline, CDR1 is MNHEY and CDR2 SVGEGT. V was trimmed by 7 bases and J by 4 bases, leaving 19 bases between them. The CDR3 sequence is 15 residues long.

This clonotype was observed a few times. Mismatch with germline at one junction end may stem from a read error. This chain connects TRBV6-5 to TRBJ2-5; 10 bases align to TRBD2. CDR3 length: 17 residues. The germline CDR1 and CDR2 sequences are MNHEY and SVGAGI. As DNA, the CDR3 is TGTGCCAGCAGTTACCTCCGTGCTAGCGGGAGTAAAGAGACCCAGCACTTC. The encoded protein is CASSYLRASGSKETQHF.

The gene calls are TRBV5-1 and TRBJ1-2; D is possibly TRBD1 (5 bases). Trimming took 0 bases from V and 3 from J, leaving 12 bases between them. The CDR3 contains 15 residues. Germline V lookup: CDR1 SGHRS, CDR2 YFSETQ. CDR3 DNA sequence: TGCGCCAGCAGCTTGGACGTTTGGGGGGACTATGGCTACACCTTC. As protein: CASSLDVWGDYGYTF.

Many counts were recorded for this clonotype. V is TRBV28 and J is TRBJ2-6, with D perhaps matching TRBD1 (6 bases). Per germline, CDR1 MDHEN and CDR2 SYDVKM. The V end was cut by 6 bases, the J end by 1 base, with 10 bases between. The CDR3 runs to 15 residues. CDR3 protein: CASSRGGSGANVLTF. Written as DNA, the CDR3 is TGTGCCAGCAGCCGAGGGGGTTCTGGGGCCAACGTCCTGACTTTC. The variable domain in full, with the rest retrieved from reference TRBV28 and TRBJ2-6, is DVKVTQSSRYLVKRTGEKVFLECVQDMDHENMFWYRQDPGLGLRLIYFSYDVKMKEKGDIPEGYSVSREKKERFSLILESASTNQTSMYLCASSRGGSGANVLTFGAGSRLTVL.

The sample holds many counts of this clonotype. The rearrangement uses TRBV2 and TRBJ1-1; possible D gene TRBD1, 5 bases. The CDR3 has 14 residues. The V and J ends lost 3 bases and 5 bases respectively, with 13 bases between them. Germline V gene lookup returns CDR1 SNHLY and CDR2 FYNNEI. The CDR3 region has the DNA TGTGCCAGCAGTGAGATGGGGGAGGGTACTGAAGCTTTCTTT. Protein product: CASSEMGEGTEAFF. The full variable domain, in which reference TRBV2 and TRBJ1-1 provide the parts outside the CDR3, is EPEVTQTPSHQVTQMGQEVILRCVPISNHLYFYWYRQILGQKVEFLVSFYNNEISEKSEIFDDQFSVERPDGSNFTLKIRSTKLEDSAMYFCASSEMGEGTEAFFGQGTRLTVV.

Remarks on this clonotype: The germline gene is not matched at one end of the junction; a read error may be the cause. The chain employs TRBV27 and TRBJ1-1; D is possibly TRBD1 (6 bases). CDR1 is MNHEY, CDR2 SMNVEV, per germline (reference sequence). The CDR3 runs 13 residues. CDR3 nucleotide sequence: TGTGCCAGCAGTATGGGGGGGGCGACTGTAGCTTTCTTT. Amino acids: CASSMGGATVAFF.

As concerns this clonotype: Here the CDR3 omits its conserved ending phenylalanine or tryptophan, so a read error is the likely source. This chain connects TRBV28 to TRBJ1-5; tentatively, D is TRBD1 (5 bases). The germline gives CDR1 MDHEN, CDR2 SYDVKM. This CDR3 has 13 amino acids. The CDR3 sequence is CASSYGGNQPQHS. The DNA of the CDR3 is TGTGCCAGCAGTTATGGGGGGAATCAACCCCAGCATTCT.

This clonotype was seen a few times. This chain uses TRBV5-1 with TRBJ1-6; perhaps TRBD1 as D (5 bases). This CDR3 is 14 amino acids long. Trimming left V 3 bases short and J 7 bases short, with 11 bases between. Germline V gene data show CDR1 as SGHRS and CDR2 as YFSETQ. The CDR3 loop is CASSSGSRNSPLHF. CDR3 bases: TGCGCCAGCAGCTCAGGGAGTAGGAATTCACCCCTCCACTTT.

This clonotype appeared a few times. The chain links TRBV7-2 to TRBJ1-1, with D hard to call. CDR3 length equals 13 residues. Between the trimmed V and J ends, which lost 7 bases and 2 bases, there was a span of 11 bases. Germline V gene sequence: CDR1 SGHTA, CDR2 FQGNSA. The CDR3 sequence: CASKRWGNTEAFF. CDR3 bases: TGTGCCAGCAAGAGATGGGGTAACACTGAAGCTTTCTTT.

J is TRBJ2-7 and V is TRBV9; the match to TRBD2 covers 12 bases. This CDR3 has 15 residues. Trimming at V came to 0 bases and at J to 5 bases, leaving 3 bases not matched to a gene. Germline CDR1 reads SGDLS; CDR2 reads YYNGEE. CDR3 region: CASSVGLAGVHEQYF. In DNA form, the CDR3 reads TGTGCCAGCAGCGTAGGACTAGCGGGAGTCCACGAGCAGTACTTC.

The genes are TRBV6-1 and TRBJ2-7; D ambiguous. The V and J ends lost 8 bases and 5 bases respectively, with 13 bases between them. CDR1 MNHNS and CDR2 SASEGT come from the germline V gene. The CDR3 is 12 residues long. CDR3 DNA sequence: TGTGCCAGCGGGAAAGGAGTCAACGAGCAGTACTTC. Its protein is CASGKGVNEQYF.

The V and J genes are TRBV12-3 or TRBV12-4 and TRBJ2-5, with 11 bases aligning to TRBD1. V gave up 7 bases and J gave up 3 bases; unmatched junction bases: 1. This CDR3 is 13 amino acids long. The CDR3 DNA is TGTGCCAGCAAGGGACAGGGGGAAGAGACCCAGTACTTC. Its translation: CASKGQGEETQYF.

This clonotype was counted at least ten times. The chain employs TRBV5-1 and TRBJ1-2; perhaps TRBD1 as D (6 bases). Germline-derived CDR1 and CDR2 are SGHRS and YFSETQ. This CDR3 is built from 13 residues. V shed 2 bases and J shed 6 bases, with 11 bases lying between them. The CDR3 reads CASSFRQADGYTF. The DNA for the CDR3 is TGCGCCAGCAGCTTTAGACAGGCGGATGGCTACACCTTC. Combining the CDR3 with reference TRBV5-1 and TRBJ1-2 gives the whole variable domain KAGVTQTPRYLIKTRGQQVTLSCSPISGHRSVSWYQQTPGQGLQFLFEYFSETQRNKGNFPGRFSGRQFSNSRSEMNVSTLELGDSALYLCASSFRQADGYTFGSGTRLTVV.